The 5 T cell receptor beta chains presented below share a single source sample, sequenced in a study of post-analysis software for immune sequencing data. Overall study findings and caveats: Patients showed TRBV5-6, TRBV5-1 and TRBV20-1 among a handful of TRBV segments more frequent than in controls.

Built from TCR beta cDNA, the libraries had unique molecular identifiers in them. TCRdb ran MiXCR on the PCR reads and lists one entry per CDR3 protein. The sample yields roughly 540,000 distinct CDR3 sequences, approximately 31% seen once. These TCRs' antigens remain unknown. The sequenced sample consisted of blood. Source of these receptors: a girl aged 2-17 years with multiple sclerosis.

This chain joins TRBV23-1 and TRBJ1-1, with no clear D. TRBV23-1 is recorded as an ORF, its role being uncertain. The CDR3 runs to 15 residues. V gave up 2 bases and J gave up 0 bases, with 10 bases separating them. The CDR3 DNA sequence: TGCGCCAGCAGTCAAGCTCGATACATGAACACTGAAGCTTTCTTT. Encoded protein: CASSQARYMNTEAFF.

This clonotype was picked up a small number of times. The gene calls are TRBV20-1 and TRBJ1-2; 8 bases map to TRBD1. Germline CDR1 and CDR2: DFQATT and SNEGSKA (reference sequence). This CDR3 is built from 13 residues. After removal of 2 bases from V and 7 bases from J, the junction contained 6 bases not matched to a gene. The CDR3 DNA reads TGCAGTGCTAGACCTGACAGGGGAAGTGGCTACACCTTC. The encoded protein is CSARPDRGSGYTF.

In this sample, this clonotype turned up once. This chain uses TRBV6-5 with TRBJ2-4; D is perhaps TRBD1 (6 bases). TRBJ2-5 matches the DNA end more closely, so the J call is doubtful. CDR1 and CDR2 from the germline V gene are MNHEY and SVGAGI. This CDR3 contains 15 residues. CDR3 bases: TGTGCCAGCAGTCCTCCACAGGGAATCGAAGAGACCCAGTACTTC. It codes for CASSPPQGIEETQYF.

V and J are TRBV5-1 and TRBJ2-3; 14 bases agree with TRBD2. The CDR3 contains 16 residues. V gave up 5 bases and J gave up 3 bases; unmatched junction bases: 5. The germline V gene has CDR1 SGHRS and CDR2 YFSETQ. CDR3 in DNA: TGCGCCAGCAGAAGACTAGCGGGGGGGGCGACAGATACGCAGTATTTT. Encoded protein: CASRRLAGGATDTQYF.

This chain uses TRBV24-1 with TRBJ2-7, with 8 bases fitting TRBD1. There are 13 residues in the CDR3. V lost 9 bases to trimming and J lost 6 bases; unmatched junction nucleotides: 9. Germline lookup yields CDR1 KGHDR and CDR2 SFDVKD. CDR3 loop: CATSRAGGAEQYF. CDR3 coding DNA: TGTGCCACCTCTAGGGCAGGGGGCGCCGAGCAGTACTTC.